This T cell receptor (beta chain) was obtained from a study of cytomegalovirus exposure and HLA in healthy donors. Across the whole study: HLA-typed donors were the source of approximately 86 million unique TCRs held in an early data release. Of several hundred genotyped donors, around 76% clustered with self-reported Caucasian donors.

This clone was seen a few times. Its antigen is not identified. The PCR was carried out with 60 Vbeta primers and 13 Jbeta primers. The protocol was immunoSEQ multiplex PCR, while the TCRdb copy is restricted to in-frame clones and leaves out a portion. The sample shows 100,000 to 150,000 clones, more than 15% of them seen only once. The CDR3 spans 17 residues. CDR1 is MGHRA, CDR2 YSYEKL, per germline. The ends were cut back, 4 bases at V and 0 bases at J, with 15 bases in the middle. Study observations and caveats: When a later analysis was performed, an Asian-associated ancestry cluster reportedly had fewer N-insertions than the approximately 690-donor mean. A later look showed TCR association rates differing by HLA locus, highest for DRB1 and lowest for HLA-C.

This receptor was taken from a female donor in good health and CMV-seropositive. J is TRBJ2-2 and V is TRBV4-1, with a tentative D call TRBD2 (6 bases). The material sequenced was PBMCs. In DNA form, the CDR3 reads TGCGCCAGCAGCCGATTCTCGGGGGTCCCGAACACCGGGGAGCTGTTTTTT. Translating gives CASSRFSGVPNTGELFF.